This TCR beta chain was recorded in a study of cytomegalovirus exposure and HLA in healthy donors. Every donor was a healthy person donating bone marrow. Use of 60 Vbeta and 13 Jbeta primers characterized the PCR. Profiled with immunoSEQ multiplex PCR; TCRdb holds only in-frame clones, not every one. The profile shows fewer than 150,000 clones, 70% to 80% of them singletons. Looked up from germline, CDR1 is MNHEY and CDR2 is SMNVEV (reference sequence). V trimming: 0 bases; J trimming: 6 bases; junction bases outside the gene matches: 2. The CDR3 has 14 residues. Source material: PBMCs. The V call is TRBV27, the J call TRBJ2-7, with 10 bases identical to TRBD2. The sequence derives from a woman aged 40 to 50 in good health and CMV-seropositive. CDR3 residues: CASSLSGLAFEQYF. Here the CDR3 DNA reads TGTGCCAGCAGTTTATCGGGACTAGCGTTCGAGCAGTACTTC.